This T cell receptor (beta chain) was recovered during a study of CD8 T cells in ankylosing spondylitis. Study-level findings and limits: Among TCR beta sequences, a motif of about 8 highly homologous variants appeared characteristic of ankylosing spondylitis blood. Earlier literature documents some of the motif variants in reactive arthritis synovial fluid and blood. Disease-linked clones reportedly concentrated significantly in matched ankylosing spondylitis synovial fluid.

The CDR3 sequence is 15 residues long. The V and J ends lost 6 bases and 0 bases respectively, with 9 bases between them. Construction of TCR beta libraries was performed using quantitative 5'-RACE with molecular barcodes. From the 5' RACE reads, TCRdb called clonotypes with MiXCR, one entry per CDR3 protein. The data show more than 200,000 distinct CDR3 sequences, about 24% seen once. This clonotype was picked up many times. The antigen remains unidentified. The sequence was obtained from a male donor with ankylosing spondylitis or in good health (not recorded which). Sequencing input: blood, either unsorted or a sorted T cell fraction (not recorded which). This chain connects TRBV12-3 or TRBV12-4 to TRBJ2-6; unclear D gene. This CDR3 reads CASSSTNSGANVLTF. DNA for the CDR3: TGTGCCAGCAGCTCGACGAACTCTGGGGCCAACGTCCTGACTTTC.